The clone carrying this T cell receptor beta chain was counted at least ten times. What it binds is not known. The time point: newly diagnosed GD, antithyroid drugs for less than 3 months. PBMCs provided the RNA from which the TCR library was made. Patients came through an endocrinology department, and that department was in Xi'an, China. Germline V gene data show CDR1 as SQVTM and CDR2 as ANQGSEA. Trimming shortened V by 1 base and J by 1 base, and 13 bases separated the two germline ends. The CDR3 consists of 15 residues. This sample was taken from a study of regulatory T cells in long-lasting Graves disease. Study-wide results and caveats: Accuracy may have been reduced by the small sample size. Researchers reported studying only peripheral blood, not thyroid tissue.

Arm-PCR of CDR3 regions and iRepertoire HTBI primers were used to build TCR beta libraries. TCRdb reprocessed the multiplex PCR reads with MiXCR, giving one entry per CDR3 protein. The table records 350,000 to 550,000 distinct CDR3 sequences, 14% to 15% of them present only once. This sample was also put to use in a study of T cells in Graves' hyperthyroidism and ophthalmopathy. That work contributes: The HTBI primer set was used in a first-round RT-PCR of the TCR CDR3.

This TCR derives from a woman aged 25 to 39 with Graves disease. V gene TRBV29-1 combines with J gene TRBJ2-5; weak D call: TRBD2 (6 bases). Sequenced here: peripheral blood mononuclear cells (PBMCs), sampled at new diagnosis, from a patient treated with antithyroid drugs. CDR3 amino acids: CSVEVASASQETQYF. DNA of the CDR3: TGCAGCGTTGAAGTGGCTAGCGCCTCCCAAGAGACCCAGTACTTC.